This T cell receptor (beta chain) was sequenced during a study of T cells in Graves' hyperthyroidism and ophthalmopathy. Study background: The authors collected peripheral blood at initial diagnosis, before any treatment.

It was RNA transcripts that yielded the amplified TCR beta CDR3 regions. A set of HTBI primers served as the primers for a first-round RT-PCR of the TCR CDR3. In TCRdb, the multiplex PCR reads were re-called with MiXCR into one record per CDR3 protein. The data show a few hundred thousand distinct CDR3 sequences, about 20% seen once. Trimming pared 3 bases from V and 6 bases from J, leaving 13 bases between. Per germline, CDR1 MGHRA and CDR2 YSYEKL. CDR3 length: 14 residues. Study observations and caveats: Through a model of 13 V-J features, ophthalmopathy was separated from stable hyperthyroidism. Most thyroid clonotypes that were expanded above 0.001 also turned up in blood.

Clinical symptoms, serum thyroxine and TRAb, thyroid ultrasound and orbital computed tomography together formed the diagnostic basis. To note about this clonotype: Its matching antigen is unknown.

This chain links TRBV4-1 with TRBJ2-3; TRBD2 is a possible D gene (5 bases). The sequence was collected from a woman aged 50 to 60 with Graves' hyperthyroidism. Sequencing used blood. CDR3 protein: CASSHKGGGDTQYF. The CDR3 coding sequence is TGCGCCAGCAGCCATAAGGGCGGCGGGGATACGCAGTATTTT.